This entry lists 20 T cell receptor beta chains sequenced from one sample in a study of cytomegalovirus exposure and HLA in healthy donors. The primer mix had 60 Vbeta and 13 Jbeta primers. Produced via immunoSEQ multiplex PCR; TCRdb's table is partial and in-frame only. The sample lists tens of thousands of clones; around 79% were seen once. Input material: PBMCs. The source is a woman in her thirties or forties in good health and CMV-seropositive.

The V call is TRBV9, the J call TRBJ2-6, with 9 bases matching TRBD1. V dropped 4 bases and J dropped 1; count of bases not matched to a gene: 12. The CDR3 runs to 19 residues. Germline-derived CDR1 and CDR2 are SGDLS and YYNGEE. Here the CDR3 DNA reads TGTGCCAGCAGCTCGCCCCCGGGACAGGGATTTTCTGGGGCCAACGTCCTGACTTTC. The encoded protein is CASSSPPGQGFSGANVLTF.

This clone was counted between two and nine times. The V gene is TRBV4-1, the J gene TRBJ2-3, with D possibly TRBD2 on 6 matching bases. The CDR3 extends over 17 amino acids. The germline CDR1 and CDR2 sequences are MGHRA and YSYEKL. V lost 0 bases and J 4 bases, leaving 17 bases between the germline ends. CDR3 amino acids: CASSQEGGLKLADTQYF. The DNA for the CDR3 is TGCGCCAGCAGCCAAGAGGGAGGACTCAAGCTCGCAGATACGCAGTATTTT.

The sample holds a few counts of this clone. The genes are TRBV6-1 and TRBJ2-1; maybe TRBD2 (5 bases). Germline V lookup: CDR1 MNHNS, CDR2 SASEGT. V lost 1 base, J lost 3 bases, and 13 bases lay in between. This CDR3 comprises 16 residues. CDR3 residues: CASSEGWSGVYNEQFF. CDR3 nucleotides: TGTGCCAGCAGTGAAGGGTGGAGCGGAGTCTACAATGAGCAGTTCTTC.

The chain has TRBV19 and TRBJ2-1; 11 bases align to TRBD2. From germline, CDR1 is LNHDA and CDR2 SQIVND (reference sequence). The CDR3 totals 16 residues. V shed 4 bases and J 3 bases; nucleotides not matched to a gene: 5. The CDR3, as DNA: TGTGCCAGTAGTAGGGAAACTAGCGGGGGCTACAATGAGCAGTTCTTC. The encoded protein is CASSRETSGGYNEQFF.

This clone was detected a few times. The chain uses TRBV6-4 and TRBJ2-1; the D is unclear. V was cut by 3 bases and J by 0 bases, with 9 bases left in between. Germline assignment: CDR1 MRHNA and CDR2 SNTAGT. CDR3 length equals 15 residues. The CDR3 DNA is TGTGCCAGCAGTGAAAGTGCGGACTCCTACAATGAGCAGTTCTTC. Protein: CASSESADSYNEQFF.

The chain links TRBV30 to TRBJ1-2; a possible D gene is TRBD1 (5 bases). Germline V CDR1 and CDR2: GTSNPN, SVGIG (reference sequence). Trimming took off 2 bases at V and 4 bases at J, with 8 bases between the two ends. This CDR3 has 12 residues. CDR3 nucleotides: TGTGCCTGGAGTATGGGGGGCTATGGCTACACCTTC. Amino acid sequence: CAWSMGGYGYTF.

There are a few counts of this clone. The CDR3 coding sequence is TGTGCCAGCAGTGGGGGGGGGCTCCTCTCCTACGAGCAGTACTTC. It encodes CASSGGGLLSYEQYF. The rearrangement uses TRBV2 and TRBJ2-7; a possible D gene is TRBD2 (7 bases). Deletions cut 4 bases from V and 0 bases from J, with 13 bases between. This CDR3 region has 15 residues. Germline-derived CDR1 and CDR2 are SNHLY and FYNNEI.

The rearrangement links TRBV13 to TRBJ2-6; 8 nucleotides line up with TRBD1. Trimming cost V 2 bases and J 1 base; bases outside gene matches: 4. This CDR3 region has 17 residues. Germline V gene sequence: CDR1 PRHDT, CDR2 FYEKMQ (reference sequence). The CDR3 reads CASSLWGQVSGANVLTF. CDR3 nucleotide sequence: TGTGCCAGCAGCTTATGGGGACAGGTTTCTGGGGCCAACGTCCTGACTTTC.

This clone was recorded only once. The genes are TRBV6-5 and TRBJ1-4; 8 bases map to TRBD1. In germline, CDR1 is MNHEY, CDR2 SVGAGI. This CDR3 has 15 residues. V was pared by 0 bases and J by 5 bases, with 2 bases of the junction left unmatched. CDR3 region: CASSYSGTGNEKLFF. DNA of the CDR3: TGTGCCAGCAGTTACTCCGGGACAGGCAATGAAAAACTGTTTTTT.

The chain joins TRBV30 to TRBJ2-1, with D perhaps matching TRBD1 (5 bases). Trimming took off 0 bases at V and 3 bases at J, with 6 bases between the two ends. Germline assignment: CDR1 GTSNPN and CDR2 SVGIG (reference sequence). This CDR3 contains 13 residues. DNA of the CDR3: TGTGCCTGGAGTGTCAGGGACTACAATGAGCAGTTCTTC. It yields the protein CAWSVRDYNEQFF.

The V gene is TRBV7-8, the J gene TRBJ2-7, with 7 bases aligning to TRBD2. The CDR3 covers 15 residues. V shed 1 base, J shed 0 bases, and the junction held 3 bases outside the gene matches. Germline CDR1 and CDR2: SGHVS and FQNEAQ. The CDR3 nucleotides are TGTGCCAGCAGCTTAGAGACTAGCAGCTCCTACGAGCAGTACTTC. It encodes CASSLETSSSYEQYF.

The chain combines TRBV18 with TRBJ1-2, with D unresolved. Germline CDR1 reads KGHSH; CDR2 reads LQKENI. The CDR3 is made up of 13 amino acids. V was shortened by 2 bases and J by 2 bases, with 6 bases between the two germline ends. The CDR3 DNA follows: TGTGCCAGCTCACCAGACAAGAACTATGGCTACACCTTC. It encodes CASSPDKNYGYTF.

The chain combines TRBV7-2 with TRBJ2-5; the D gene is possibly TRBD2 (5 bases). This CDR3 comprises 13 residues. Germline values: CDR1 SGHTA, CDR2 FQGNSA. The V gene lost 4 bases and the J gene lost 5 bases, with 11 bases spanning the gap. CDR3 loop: CASSSPGGETQYF. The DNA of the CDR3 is TGTGCCAGCAGCTCTCCTGGAGGCGAGACCCAGTACTTC.

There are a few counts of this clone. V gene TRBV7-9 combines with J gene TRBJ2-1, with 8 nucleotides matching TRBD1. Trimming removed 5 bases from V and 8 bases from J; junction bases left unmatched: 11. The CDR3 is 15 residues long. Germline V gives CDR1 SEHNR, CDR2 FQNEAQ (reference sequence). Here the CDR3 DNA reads TGTGCCAGCAGCCAGCTGCAGGGGGCCAGGGATGAGCAGTTCTTC. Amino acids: CASSQLQGARDEQFF.

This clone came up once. CDR3 amino acids: CASSSRGTTEAFF. The CDR3 DNA follows: TGTGCCAGTAGTTCCCGGGGAACCACTGAAGCTTTCTTT. The chain recombines TRBV19 with TRBJ1-1; no clear D. The germline gives CDR1 LNHDA, CDR2 SQIVND (reference sequence). The germline V and J ends were trimmed by 5 bases and 4 bases, with 11 bases remaining between them. This CDR3 is built from 13 residues.

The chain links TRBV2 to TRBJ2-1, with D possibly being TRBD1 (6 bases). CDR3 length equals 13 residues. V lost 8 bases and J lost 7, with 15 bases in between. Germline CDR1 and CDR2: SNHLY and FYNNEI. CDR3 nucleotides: TGTGCCAGCTTTCCACAGGGCTATAATGAGCAGTTCTTC. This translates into CASFPQGYNEQFF.

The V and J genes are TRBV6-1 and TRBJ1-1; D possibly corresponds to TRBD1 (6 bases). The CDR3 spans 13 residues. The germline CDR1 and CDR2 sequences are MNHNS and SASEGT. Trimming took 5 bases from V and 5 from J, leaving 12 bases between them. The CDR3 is CASSPGTRTEAFF. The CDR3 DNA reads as TGTGCCAGCAGTCCAGGGACAAGGACTGAAGCTTTCTTT.

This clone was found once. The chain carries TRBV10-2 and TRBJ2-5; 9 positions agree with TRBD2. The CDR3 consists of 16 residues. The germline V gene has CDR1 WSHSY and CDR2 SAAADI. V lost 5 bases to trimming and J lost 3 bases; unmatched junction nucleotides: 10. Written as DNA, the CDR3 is TGCGCCAGCAGTACCTTGCGGGGGGGCGGGAAAGAGACCCAGTACTTC. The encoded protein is CASSTLRGGGKETQYF.

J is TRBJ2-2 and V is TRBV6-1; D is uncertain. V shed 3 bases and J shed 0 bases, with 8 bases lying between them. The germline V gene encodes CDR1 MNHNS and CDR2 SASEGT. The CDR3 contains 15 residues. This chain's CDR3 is CASSEWSTNTGELFF. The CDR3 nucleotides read TGTGCCAGCAGTGAGTGGAGTACGAACACCGGGGAGCTGTTTTTT.

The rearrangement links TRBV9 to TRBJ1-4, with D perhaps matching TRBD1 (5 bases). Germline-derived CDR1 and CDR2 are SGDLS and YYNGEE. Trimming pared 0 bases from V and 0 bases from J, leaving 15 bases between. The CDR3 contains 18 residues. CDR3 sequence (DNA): TGTGCCAGCAGCGTAGCTTCGACAGTTCCCGCAACTAATGAAAAACTGTTTTTT. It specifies CASSVASTVPATNEKLFF.